These 21 T cell receptor beta chains came from one sample sequenced in a study of cytomegalovirus exposure and HLA in healthy donors. The method was immunoSEQ multiplex PCR; TCRdb's version includes in-frame clones alone and lacks a portion of them. The table shows about 220,000 clones, with around nine tenths occurring only once. Sequenced material: PBMCs. The receptors come from a man between 18 and 29 years old in good health and CMV-seronegative.

The V and J genes are TRBV5-1 and TRBJ1-1, with TRBD1 matching 10 bases. Germline loops: CDR1 SGHRS, CDR2 YFSETQ. After removal of 6 bases from V and 5 bases from J, the junction contained 10 bases not matched to a gene. The CDR3 totals 15 residues. CDR3 amino acids: CASNFGTGAGTEAFF. CDR3 sequence (DNA): TGCGCCAGCAACTTCGGGACAGGGGCGGGGACTGAAGCTTTCTTT. The full variable domain, its missing parts supplied by reference TRBV5-1 and TRBJ1-1, is KAGVTQTPRYLIKTRGQQVTLSCSPISGHRSVSWYQQTPGQGLQFLFEYFSETQRNKGNFPGRFSGRQFSNSRSEMNVSTLELGDSALYLCASNFGTGAGTEAFFGQGTRLTVV.

V gene TRBV5-6 combines with J gene TRBJ2-7; TRBD2 matches at 8 bases. Germline loops: CDR1 SGHDT, CDR2 YYEEEE. The V segment lost 2 bases and the J segment 3 bases; nucleotides outside the gene matches: 4. This CDR3 contains 14 residues. CDR3 residues: CASSFNGRGYEQYF. The DNA for the CDR3 is TGTGCCAGCAGCTTTAACGGGAGGGGCTACGAGCAGTACTTC.

V gene TRBV13 combines with J gene TRBJ2-6, with no clear D. The V and J ends lost 5 bases and 4 bases respectively, with 9 bases between them. This CDR3 contains 14 residues. Germline CDR1 is PRHDT and CDR2 is FYEKMQ (reference sequence). The CDR3 loop reads CASSTRSGANVLTF. The DNA for the CDR3 is TGTGCCAGCAGCACCAGGTCGGGGGCCAACGTCCTGACTTTC.

This clone was seen a single time. J is TRBJ1-2 and V is TRBV19; D might be TRBD1 (6 bases). Germline assignment: CDR1 LNHDA and CDR2 SQIVND (reference sequence). With 5 bases removed from V and 2 bases from J, the gap between germline ends came to 15 bases. This CDR3 contains 15 residues. CDR3 protein: CASSSWDTLNYGYTF. As DNA, the CDR3 is TGTGCCAGTAGTTCCTGGGACACCTTGAACTATGGCTACACCTTC.

CDR3 residues: CASSWRGSSNEKLFF. CDR3 bases: TGTGCCAGCAGCTGGCGAGGGTCCTCTAATGAAAAACTGTTTTTT. The V gene is TRBV5-6, the J gene TRBJ1-4; D gene uncertain. Germline CDR1 reads SGHDT; CDR2 reads YYEEEE. Between the trimmed V and J ends, which lost 3 bases and 3 bases, there was a span of 12 bases. The CDR3 has 15 amino acids. Together with reference TRBV5-6 and TRBJ1-4, the CDR3 gives the full variable domain: DAGVTQSPTHLIKTRGQQVTLRCSPKSGHDTVSWYQQALGQGPQFIFQYYEEEERQRGNFPDRFSGHQFPNYSSELNVNALLLGDSALYLCASSWRGSSNEKLFFGSGTQLSVL.

This clone was recorded once. In DNA form, the CDR3 reads TGCGCCAGCAGCTTGGTGGCCAGGGGCACAGATACGCAGTATTTT. Protein: CASSLVARGTDTQYF. V and J are TRBV5-1 and TRBJ2-3; D is perhaps TRBD1 (5 bases). The CDR3 covers 15 residues. Trimming stripped 0 bases from V and 1 base from J, with 9 bases between. Germline CDR1 reads SGHRS; CDR2 reads YFSETQ.

The gene calls are TRBV20-1 and TRBJ1-4; no reliable D call. This CDR3 has 10 amino acids. CDR1 is DFQATT, CDR2 SNEGSKA, per germline (reference sequence). The V gene lost 6 bases and the J gene lost 6 bases, with 5 bases spanning the gap. CDR3 coding DNA: TGCAGTGCCGTCGATGAAAAACTGTTTTTT. Translated: CSAVDEKLFF.

V usage is TRBV4-1 and J usage is TRBJ1-6; tentatively, D is TRBD1 (6 bases). This CDR3 comprises 16 residues. Trimming stripped 2 bases from V and 4 bases from J, with 12 bases between. Per the germline V gene, CDR1 is MGHRA and CDR2 is YSYEKL. The CDR3 here is CASSQWIGQYNSPLHF. The CDR3, as DNA: TGCGCCAGCAGCCAATGGATAGGACAGTATAATTCACCCCTCCACTTT.

The J gene is TRBJ1-4, the V gene TRBV27, with 10 bases aligning to TRBD1. There are 17 residues in the CDR3. The germline V gene has CDR1 MNHEY and CDR2 SMNVEV (reference sequence). V trimming: 2 bases; J trimming: 6 bases; junction bases outside the gene matches: 9. In DNA form, the CDR3 reads TGTGCCAGCAGTTTAACGGGACAGGGGCCTTTGTATGAAAAACTGTTTTTT. Its protein is CASSLTGQGPLYEKLFF. The variable domain in full, completed from reference TRBV27 and TRBJ1-4, reads EAQVTQNPRYLITVTGKKLTVTCSQNMNHEYMSWYRQDPGLGLRQIYYSMNVEVTDKGDVPEGYKVSRKEKRNFPLILESPSPNQTSLYFCASSLTGQGPLYEKLFFGSGTQLSVL.

The J gene is TRBJ1-2, the V gene TRBV2; D uncertain. The V end lost 6 bases, the J end lost 5 bases, and 19 bases lay between the germline ends. Germline-derived CDR1 and CDR2 are SNHLY and FYNNEI. The CDR3 consists of 15 residues. CDR3 in amino acids: CASRAYEVGTYGYTF. CDR3 nucleotides: TGTGCCAGCAGGGCGTACGAGGTCGGAACTTATGGCTACACCTTC.

The chain carries TRBV2 and TRBJ1-2; D remains unclear. Germline V gene sequence: CDR1 SNHLY, CDR2 FYNNEI. The V end lost 2 bases, the J end lost 8 bases, and 15 bases lay between the germline ends. CDR3 size: 14 residues. The CDR3 region is CASSEQLPGFGYTF. The CDR3 nucleotides read TGTGCCAGCAGTGAACAGCTCCCGGGATTCGGCTACACCTTC.

This sequence joins TRBV4-1 and TRBJ2-2, with a tentative D call TRBD1 (6 bases). Trimming took off 4 bases at V and 3 bases at J, with 15 bases between the two ends. This CDR3 region has 16 residues. Germline values: CDR1 MGHRA, CDR2 YSYEKL. The CDR3 nucleotides read TGCGCCAGCAGCCCCTTACAGGGTCGGGACACCGGGGAGCTGTTTTTT. The encoded protein is CASSPLQGRDTGELFF.

The J gene is TRBJ1-6, the V gene TRBV2; TRBD1 agrees at 7 bases. The CDR3 has 14 residues. Germline trimming cut 3 bases from V and 9 bases from J; bases unmatched to any gene: 5. Germline-derived CDR1 and CDR2 are SNHLY and FYNNEI. CDR3 amino acids: CASSEDRTVSPLHF. The CDR3 DNA sequence: TGTGCCAGCAGTGAGGACAGGACGGTTTCACCCCTCCACTTT.

This sequence joins TRBV5-6 and TRBJ2-3; possible D gene TRBD2, 6 bases. Germline V gene lookup returns CDR1 SGHDT and CDR2 YYEEEE. The CDR3 spans 16 residues. Trimming took off 2 bases at V and 2 bases at J, with 15 bases between the two ends. As DNA, the CDR3 is TGTGCCAGCAGCTTAGTTAGCGGAGACGCCACAGATACGCAGTATTTT. Encoded protein: CASSLVSGDATDTQYF.

The chain has TRBV7-2 and TRBJ1-5; maybe TRBD1 (6 bases). This CDR3 has 12 amino acids. Germline V CDR1 and CDR2: SGHTA, FQGNSA. Trimming took 5 bases from V and 9 from J, leaving 11 bases between them. CDR3 DNA: TGTGCCAGCAGCGCCGGGGGGCGGCCCCAGCATTTT. Its protein is CASSAGGRPQHF. Based on the CDR3 plus reference TRBV7-2 and TRBJ1-5, the full variable domain is GAGVSQSPSNKVTEKGKDVELRCDPISGHTALYWYRQSLGQGLEFLIYFQGNSAPDKSGLPSDRFSAERTGGSVSTLTIQRTQQEDSAVYLCASSAGGRPQHFGDGTRLSIL.

This clone was counted a single time. The chain couples TRBV4-1 to TRBJ1-6, with 8 nucleotides matching TRBD1. The CDR3 is 17 residues long. The J segment lost 9 bases and the V segment lost 4 bases, leaving 14 bases of the junction unmatched. Germline V lookup: CDR1 MGHRA, CDR2 YSYEKL. CDR3 coding DNA: TGCGCCAGCAGCCCAACCGGGACAGGTGGGCCCGTTTCACCCCTCCACTTT. This encodes CASSPTGTGGPVSPLHF.

This chain uses TRBV2 with TRBJ2-7, with D perhaps matching TRBD2 (6 bases). The CDR3 is 15 residues long. Germline V gives CDR1 SNHLY, CDR2 FYNNEI. Deletions cut 7 bases from V and 0 bases from J, with 16 bases between. Written as DNA, the CDR3 is TGTGCCAGCATCTTGGGACTCGCCGGCTCCTACGAGCAGTACTTC. It yields the protein CASILGLAGSYEQYF.

The rearrangement links TRBV7-2 to TRBJ2-7; 9 bases are shared with TRBD2. CDR3 length equals 13 residues. Germline V gene lookup returns CDR1 SGHTA and CDR2 FQGNSA. With V trimmed by 1 base and J by 8 bases, 3 bases remained unmatched. CDR3 nucleotide sequence: TGTGCCAGCAGCTTAGGGGCGGGAGGGCAGCAGTACTTC. Protein sequence: CASSLGAGGQQYF.

This sequence joins TRBV6-5 and TRBJ2-7; TRBD2 might be the D (5 bases). This CDR3 has 14 residues. Trimming took off 4 bases at V and 0 bases at J, with 10 bases between the two ends. The germline CDR1 and CDR2 sequences are MNHEY and SVGAGI. The CDR3 here is CASSSLGSSYEQYF. The DNA of the CDR3 is TGTGCCAGCAGTTCACTAGGCAGCTCCTACGAGCAGTACTTC.

The chain uses TRBV9 and TRBJ2-1; 7 nucleotides align to TRBD2. V was clipped by 4 bases and J by 7 bases; unmatched bases: 8. This CDR3 comprises 14 residues. CDR1 is SGDLS, CDR2 YYNGEE, per germline. DNA for the CDR3: TGTGCCAGCAGCTCCCGCGCGGGGGTAAATGAGCAGTTCTTC. Its protein is CASSSRAGVNEQFF.

The chain combines TRBV6-5 with TRBJ1-5, with D possibly matching TRBD1 (5 bases). The CDR3 has 14 amino acids. Trimming removed 5 bases at V and 5 bases at J, with 13 bases between. The V gene's germline CDR1 is MNHEY and CDR2 SVGAGI. The CDR3 DNA sequence: TGTGCCAGCAGTCGTCAGGGCGTGTATCAGCCCCAGCATTTT. It specifies CASSRQGVYQPQHF.